What follows describes a single TCR beta chain. The antigen is unknown. The PCR was carried out with 60 Vbeta primers and 13 Jbeta primers. This table comes from immunoSEQ multiplex PCR, and its TCRdb copy is limited to in-frame clones, with some not included. The sample has 120,000 to 150,000 clones; 75% to 80% are singletons. This entry comes from a study of cytomegalovirus exposure and HLA in healthy donors. On the study more broadly: Early released data had tens of millions of unique TCRs, all coming from HLA-typed donors. There were approximately 400 genotyped donors. Of these, about 81% fell in the genetic ancestry cluster associated with self-reported Caucasian donors. Study-wide findings and caveats: In an earlier analysis, about 87% or about 30%: the productive usage of most TCR beta V segments. There were several of the most significant clusters that appeared linked to common viral pathogens in a later analysis.

The germline V gene has CDR1 SGHRS and CDR2 YFSETQ. The CDR3 has 14 amino acids. Trimming cost V 10 bases and J 1 base, with 16 bases left between them. Sequencing used PBMCs. The origin of this receptor is a woman in her 40s in good health and CMV-seropositive. The J gene is TRBJ2-3, the V gene TRBV5-1, with D possibly being TRBD2 (6 bases). CDR3 DNA sequence: TGCGCCTTCTTGAGAGCGGGTCGCACAGATACGCAGTATTTT. Its translation: CAFLRAGRTDTQYF.